Listed below are T cell receptor beta chains from one sample, sequenced in a study of CXCR3-negative and CXCR3-positive naive CD8 T cells. TCRdb reprocessed the 5' RACE reads and stores each CDR3 protein as one record, lacking DNA. The specimen's table records 100,000 to 150,000 distinct CDR3 sequences. The sequenced sample consisted of naive CXCR3- CD8+ T cells from blood. These receptors were collected from a human donor in good health. Some clones in this sample may be carry-over from other donors' samples. The CDR3 runs from the conserved cysteine through the conserved F or W.

TRBJ2-1 | TRBV5-6 | CASSWGVSNEQFF
TRBJ2-7 | TRBV11-2 | CASSLVLGEQYF
TRBJ2-7 | TRBV28 | CASSSPPWGTYEQYF
TRBJ2-1 | TRBV19 | CASSLVAGGPGEQFF
TRBJ2-6 | TRBV6-5 | CASSYSGWGGANVLTF
TRBJ1-3 | TRBV7-6 | CASSLAPGQGAPGNTIYF
TRBJ1-5 | TRBV7-9 | CASSGRENNQPQHF
TRBJ2-1 | TRBV5-6 | CASSLEGLAGSGSSYNEQFF
TRBJ2-7 | TRBV4-3 | CASSQGMHAYEQYF
TRBJ2-1 | TRBV29-1 | CSVETIELTGDYYNEQFF
TRBJ1-5 | TRBV30 | CAWSDAGGSESNQPQHF
TRBJ2-2 | TRBV30 | CAWRREISTGELFF
TRBJ2-7 | TRBV4-1 | CASSQGQERPYEQYF
TRBJ2-5 | TRBV20-1 | CSADRGRETQYF
TRBJ1-5 | TRBV7-9 | CASSLDRAGSQPQHF
TRBJ2-1 | TRBV5-8 | CASIPEDWNEQFF
TRBJ2-7 | TRBV20-1 | CSAAGLFSYEQYF
TRBJ2-7 | TRBV20-1 | CSARETGTPPYEQYF
TRBJ2-3 | TRBV29-1 | CSALGGLSTDTQYF
TRBJ2-3 | TRBV4-1 | CASSRTGPAPDTQYF
TRBJ2-3 | TRBV5-1 | CASSSRGTSGMTDTQYF